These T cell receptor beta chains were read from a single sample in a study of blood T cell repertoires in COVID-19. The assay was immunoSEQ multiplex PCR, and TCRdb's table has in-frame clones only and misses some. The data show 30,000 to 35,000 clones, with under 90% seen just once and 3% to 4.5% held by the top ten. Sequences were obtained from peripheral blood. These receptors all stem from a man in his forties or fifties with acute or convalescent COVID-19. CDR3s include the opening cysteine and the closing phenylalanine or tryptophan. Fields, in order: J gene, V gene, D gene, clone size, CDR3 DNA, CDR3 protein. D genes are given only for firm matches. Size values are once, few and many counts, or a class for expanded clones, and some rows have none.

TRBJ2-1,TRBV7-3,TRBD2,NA,TGTGCCAGCAGCTTAGGCGGGGGCTACAATGAGCAGTTCTTC,CASSLGGGYNEQFF
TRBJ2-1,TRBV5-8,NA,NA,TGTGCCAGCAGGCGTGACTACGCGTTAACAATGAGGCAGTTCTTC,CASRRDYALTMRQFF
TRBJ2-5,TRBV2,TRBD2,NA,TGTGCCAGCAGCAGTGGACTAGCGGGCGGTCAAGAGACCCAGTACTTC,CASSSGLAGGQETQYF
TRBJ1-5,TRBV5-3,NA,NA,TGTGCCAGAAGCTTGTCTTCAGTAGGGGATCAGCCCCAGCATTTT,CARSLSSVGDQPQHF
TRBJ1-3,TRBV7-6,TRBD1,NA,TGTGCCAGCAGCTTAGGACAGGGATCTGGAAACACCATATATTTT,CASSLGQGSGNTIYF
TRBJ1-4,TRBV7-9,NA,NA,TGTGCCAGCAGCTTAGAAGGGGCAGGTGAAAAACTGTTTTTT,CASSLEGAGEKLFF
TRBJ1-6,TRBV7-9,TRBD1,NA,TGTGCCAGCAGCTTAGTGGGCAGGGGGAATTCACCCCTCCACTTT,CASSLVGRGNSPLHF
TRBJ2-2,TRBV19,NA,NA,TGTGCCAGTAGTACCCGGCGGAACGGGGAGCTGTTTTTT,CASSTRRNGELFF
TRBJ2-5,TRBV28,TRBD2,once,TGTGCCAGCAGTCCATTACTAGCGGTTGGGGCCCACTTC,CASSPLLAVGAHF
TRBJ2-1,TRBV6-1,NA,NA,TGTGCCAGCAGTGAAGCTACAGGGCCCTACAATGAGCAGTTCTTC,CASSEATGPYNEQFF
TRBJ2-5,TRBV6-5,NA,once,TGTGCCAGCACCCTTAGAAGCGGGCACCAAGAGACCCAGTACTTC,CASTLRSGHQETQYF
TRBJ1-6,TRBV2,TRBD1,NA,TGTGCCAGCAGCTCCGGACAGGGGGATTCACCCCTCCACTTT,CASSSGQGDSPLHF
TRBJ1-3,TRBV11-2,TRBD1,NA,TGTGCCAGCAGCTTAGATCCCAGGGGGCCCTCTGGAAACACCATATATTTT,CASSLDPRGPSGNTIYF
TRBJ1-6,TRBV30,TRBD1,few,TGTGCCTGTAATCAGGGGGGTCTGGATTCACCCCTCCACTTT,CACNQGGLDSPLHF
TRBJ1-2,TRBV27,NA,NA,TGTGCCAGCAGTTCGACAGGTTTTGGCTACACCTTC,CASSSTGFGYTF
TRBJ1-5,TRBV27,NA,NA,TGTGCCAGCAGTTCGGGGGGGGGTTTCTATCAGCCCCAGCATTTT,CASSSGGGFYQPQHF
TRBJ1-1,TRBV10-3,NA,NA,TGTGCCATCAGTGGTGGGTCAGGGGCTGGAACTGAAGCTTTCTTT,CAISGGSGAGTEAFF
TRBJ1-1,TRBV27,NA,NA,TGTGCCAGCAGCACAGGGAACACTGAAGCTTTCTTT,CASSTGNTEAFF
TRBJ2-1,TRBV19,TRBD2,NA,TGTGCCAGTAGTGCCCCTCCACTAGCGGGAATAACCTACAATGAGCAGTTCTTC,CASSAPPLAGITYNEQFF
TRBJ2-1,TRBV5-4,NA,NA,TGTGCCAGCAGCCTTAATGTGAGACTAGACTCCTACAATGAGCAGTTCTTC,CASSLNVRLDSYNEQFF
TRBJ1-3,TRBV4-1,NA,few,TGCGCCAGCAGCCAAGGAGACACCATATATTTT,CASSQGDTIYF
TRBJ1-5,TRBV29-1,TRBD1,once,TGCAGCGTCGTCCCGACAGGGTTGGACCAGCCCCAGCATTTT,CSVVPTGLDQPQHF
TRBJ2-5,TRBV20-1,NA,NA,TGCAGTGCGAGTGGCGAATCCTCTCAAGAGACCCAGTACTTC,CSASGESSQETQYF
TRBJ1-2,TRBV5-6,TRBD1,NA,TGTGCCAGCAGACGGGACAGGGAGGGTGGCTACACCTTC,CASRRDREGGYTF
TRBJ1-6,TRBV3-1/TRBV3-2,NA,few,TGTGCCAGCAGCCATTTCGGGACTCCCAATTCACCCCTCCACTTT,CASSHFGTPNSPLHF
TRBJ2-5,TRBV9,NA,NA,TGTGCCAGCAGCGTAGGTATGGGCAGTGGGACCCAGTACTTC,CASSVGMGSGTQYF
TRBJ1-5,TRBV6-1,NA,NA,TGTGCCAGCAGTGACCAGGTCGGACAGCCCCAGCATTTT,CASSDQVGQPQHF
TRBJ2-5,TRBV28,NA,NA,TGTGCCAGCCATACCGGAGAGACCCAGTACTTC,CASHTGETQYF
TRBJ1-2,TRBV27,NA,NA,TGTGCCAGCAGTGCCACCTCCCGGGGGGAGTATGGCTACACCTTC,CASSATSRGEYGYTF
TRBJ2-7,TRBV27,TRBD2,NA,TGTGCCAGCAGTTTAGCCCCTCCCCTAGCGGGGGGGCCAGGCGAGCAGTACTTC,CASSLAPPLAGGPGEQYF
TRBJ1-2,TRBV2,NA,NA,TGTGCCAGCAGTGTTAGTGGCTACACCTTC,CASSVSGYTF
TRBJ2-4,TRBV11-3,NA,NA,TGTGCCAGCAGCTTAGGCTGGGGCGGAAACATTCAGTACTTC,CASSLGWGGNIQYF
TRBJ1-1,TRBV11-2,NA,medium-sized,TGTGCCAGCAGCTTAGACCCGGGACACATGAACACTGAAGCTTTCTTT,CASSLDPGHMNTEAFF
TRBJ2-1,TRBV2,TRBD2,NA,TGTGCCATCGGGACTAGCGGGGGCGGGCAGTTCTTC,CAIGTSGGGQFF
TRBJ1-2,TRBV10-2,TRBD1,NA,TGCGCCAGCAGCCCCGGACAGGGGAAAGGCTACACCTTC,CASSPGQGKGYTF
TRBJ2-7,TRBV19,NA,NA,TGTGCCAGTAGTAGGGGCGAACTTTTCCACGAGCAGTACTTC,CASSRGELFHEQYF
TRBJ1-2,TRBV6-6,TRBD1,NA,TGTGCCAGCAGTGATCGGACAGGGAGAGGGGGCTACACCTTC,CASSDRTGRGGYTF
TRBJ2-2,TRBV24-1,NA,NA,TGTGCCACCAGTGATTTGGGGAGGCGGTCTACCGGGGAGCTGTTTTTT,CATSDLGRRSTGELFF
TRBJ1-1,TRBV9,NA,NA,TGTGCCAGCAGCGTGGGCTTGGCCACTGAAGCTTTCTTT,CASSVGLATEAFF
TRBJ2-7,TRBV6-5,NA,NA,TGTGCCAGCAGTTACCAGGGAGAGGGGGTCTACGAGCAGTACTTC,CASSYQGEGVYEQYF
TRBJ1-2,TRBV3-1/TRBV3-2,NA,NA,TGTGCCAGCAGCCCCGGGGTCTATGGCTACACCTTC,CASSPGVYGYTF
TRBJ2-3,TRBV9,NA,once,TGTGCCAGCAGCCCGGGTGGGACACCTACAGATACGCAGTATTTT,CASSPGGTPTDTQYF
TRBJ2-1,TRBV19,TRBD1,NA,TGTGCCAGTAGTATACGGGGCAGGGGGCATGAGCAGTTCTTC,CASSIRGRGHEQFF
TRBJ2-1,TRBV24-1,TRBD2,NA,TGTGCCACCAGTGATTTCCGGACTAGCGGGAAGTTAGTGGGTGAGCAGTTCTTC,CATSDFRTSGKLVGEQFF
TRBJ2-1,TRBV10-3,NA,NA,TGTGCCGGGGGGGGCGGGAATGAGCAGTTCTTC,CAGGGGNEQFF